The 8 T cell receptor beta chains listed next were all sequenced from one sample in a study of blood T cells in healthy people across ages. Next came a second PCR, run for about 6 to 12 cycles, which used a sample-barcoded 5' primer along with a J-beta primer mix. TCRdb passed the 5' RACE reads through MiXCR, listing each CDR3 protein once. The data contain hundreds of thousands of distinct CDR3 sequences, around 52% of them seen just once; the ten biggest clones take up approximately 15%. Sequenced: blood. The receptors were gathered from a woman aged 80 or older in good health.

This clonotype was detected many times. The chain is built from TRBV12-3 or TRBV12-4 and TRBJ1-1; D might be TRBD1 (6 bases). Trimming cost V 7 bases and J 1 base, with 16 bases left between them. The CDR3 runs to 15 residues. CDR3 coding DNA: TGTGCCAGCACCCCCCCGGGACATTCGAACACTGAAGCTTTCTTT. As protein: CASTPPGHSNTEAFF.

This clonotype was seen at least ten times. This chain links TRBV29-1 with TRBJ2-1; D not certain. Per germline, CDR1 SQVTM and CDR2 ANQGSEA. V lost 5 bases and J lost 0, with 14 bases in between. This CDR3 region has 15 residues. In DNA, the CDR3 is TGCAGCGTTCGAAAGGCGGATAGCTCCTACAATGAGCAGTTCTTC. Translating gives CSVRKADSSYNEQFF.

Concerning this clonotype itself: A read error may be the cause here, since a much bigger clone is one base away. In DNA form, the CDR3 reads TGTGCCAGCAGTTTAGGGTGGAGCTATGGCTACACCTTC. Translating it yields CASSLGWSYGYTF. The chain uses TRBV11-2 and TRBJ1-2; D not certain. CDR1 is SGHAT, CDR2 FQNNGV, per germline. The CDR3 totals 13 residues.

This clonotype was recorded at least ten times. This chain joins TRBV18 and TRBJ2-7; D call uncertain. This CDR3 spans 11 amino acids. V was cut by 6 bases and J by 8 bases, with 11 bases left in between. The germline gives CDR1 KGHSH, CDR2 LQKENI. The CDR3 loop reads CASSLSGQQYF. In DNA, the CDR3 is TGTGCCAGCTCCCTGTCCGGCCAGCAGTACTTC.

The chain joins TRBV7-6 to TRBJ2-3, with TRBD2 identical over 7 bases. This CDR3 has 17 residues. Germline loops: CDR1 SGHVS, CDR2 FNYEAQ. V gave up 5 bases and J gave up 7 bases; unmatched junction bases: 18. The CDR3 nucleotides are TGTGCCAGCAGCACGCCGTCTAGCGGATCTCCGGCGAATACGCAGTATTTT. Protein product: CASSTPSSGSPANTQYF.

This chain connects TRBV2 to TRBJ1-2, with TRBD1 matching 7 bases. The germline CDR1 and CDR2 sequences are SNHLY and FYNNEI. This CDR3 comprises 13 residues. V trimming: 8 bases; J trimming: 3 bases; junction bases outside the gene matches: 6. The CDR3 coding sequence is TGTGCCAGCGTATCTACAGGGGACTATGGCTACACCTTC. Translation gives CASVSTGDYGYTF. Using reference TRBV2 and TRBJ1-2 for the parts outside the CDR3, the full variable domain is EPEVTQTPSHQVTQMGQEVILRCVPISNHLYFYWYRQILGQKVEFLVSFYNNEISEKSEIFDDQFSVERPDGSNFTLKIRSTKLEDSAMYFCASVSTGDYGYTFGSGTRLTVV.

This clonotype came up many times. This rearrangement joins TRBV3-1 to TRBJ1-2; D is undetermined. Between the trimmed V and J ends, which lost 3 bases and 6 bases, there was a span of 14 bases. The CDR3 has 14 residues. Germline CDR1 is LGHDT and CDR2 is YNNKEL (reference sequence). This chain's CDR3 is CASSQVGLGDGYTF. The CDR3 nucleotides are TGTGCCAGCAGCCAGGTTGGTTTGGGAGATGGCTACACCTTC.

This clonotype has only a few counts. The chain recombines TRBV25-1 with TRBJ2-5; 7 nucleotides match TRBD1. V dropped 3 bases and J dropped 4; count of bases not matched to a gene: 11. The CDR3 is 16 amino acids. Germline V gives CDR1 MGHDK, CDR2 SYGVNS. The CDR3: CASSDPSGTARETQYF. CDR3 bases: TGTGCCAGCAGTGACCCCTCCGGGACAGCTCGAGAGACCCAGTACTTC.